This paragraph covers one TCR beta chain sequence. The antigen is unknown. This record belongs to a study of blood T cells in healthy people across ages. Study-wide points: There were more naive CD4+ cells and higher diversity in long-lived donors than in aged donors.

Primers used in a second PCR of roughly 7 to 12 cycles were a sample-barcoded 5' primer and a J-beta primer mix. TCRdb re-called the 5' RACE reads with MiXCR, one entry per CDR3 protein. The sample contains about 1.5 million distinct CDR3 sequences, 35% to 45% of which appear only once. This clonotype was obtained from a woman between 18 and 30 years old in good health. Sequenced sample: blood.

Here the CDR3 DNA reads TGTGCCAGCAGCAAAGGAAGTCGGCGGCAGAGCTCCTACAATGAGCAGTTCTTC. Translating gives CASSKGSRRQSSYNEQFF. V is TRBV21-1 and J is TRBJ2-1. TRBV21-1 is listed as a pseudogene. The CDR3 loop spans 18 amino acids.